The 8 T cell receptor beta chains below were found in one sample sequenced in a study of T cell responses to AZD1222 COVID-19 vaccine. TCRdb's copy holds only in-frame clones and misses some; the assay was immunoSEQ multiplex PCR. The sample yields about 85,000 clones, about nine tenths seen once. The specimen was peripheral blood, collected on day 0 of AZD1222 vaccination. These receptors came from an adult in good health.

This chain connects TRBV12-3 or TRBV12-4 to TRBJ2-5, with D tentatively TRBD1 or TRBD2 (5 bases each). The CDR3 is 12 residues long. V lost 6 bases and J lost 4, with 9 bases in between. The DNA of the CDR3 is TGTGCCAGCAGCTGGGACGGAGAGACCCAGTACTTC. It translates to CASSWDGETQYF.

The chain links TRBV7-3 to TRBJ2-1; 7 bases map to TRBD1. The germline V gene encodes CDR1 SGHTA and CDR2 FQGTGA. This CDR3 region has 12 residues. V trimming: 5 bases; J trimming: 10 bases; junction bases outside the gene matches: 5. CDR3 in DNA: TGTGCCAGCAGCGACAGGGTTGGGGAGCAGTTCTTC. It codes for CASSDRVGEQFF. The complete variable domain, with remaining parts taken from reference TRBV7-3 and TRBJ2-1, reads GAGVSQTPSNKVTEKGKYVELRCDPISGHTALYWYRQSLGQGPEFLIYFQGTGAADDSGLPNDRFFAVRPEGSVSTLKIQRTERGDSAVYLCASSDRVGEQFFGPGTRLTVL.

The CDR3 coding sequence is TGTGCCGCGAAGGGGACAGGACTGGGCACCGGGGAGCTGTTTTTT. It specifies CAAKGTGLGTGELFF. This chain joins TRBV19 and TRBJ2-2; TRBD1 matches at 8 bases. The CDR3 spans 15 residues. The germline V gene has CDR1 LNHDA and CDR2 SQIVND (reference sequence). With V trimmed by 11 bases and J by 4 bases, 12 bases remained unmatched.

The gene calls are TRBV7-9 and TRBJ2-7; 9 bases are a match to TRBD1. The CDR3 is 16 amino acids. Germline V gene sequence: CDR1 SEHNR, CDR2 FQNEAQ (reference sequence). The V segment lost 7 bases and the J segment 2 bases; nucleotides outside the gene matches: 12. The CDR3 region is CASIRMTGTGTYEQYF. CDR3 coding DNA: TGTGCCAGCATTAGAATGACCGGGACAGGGACCTACGAGCAGTACTTC.

This clone was seen a few times. The genes are TRBV28 and TRBJ2-7; D not certain. The CDR3 is 14 residues long. Germline V gives CDR1 MDHEN, CDR2 SYDVKM. The V and J ends lost 2 bases and 4 bases respectively, with 12 bases between them. The CDR3 region is CASSLGQESYEQYF. As DNA, the CDR3 is TGTGCCAGCAGTTTAGGGCAGGAGAGTTACGAGCAGTACTTC.

This chain joins TRBV5-1 and TRBJ1-1; TRBD1 might be the D (5 bases). In germline, CDR1 is SGHRS, CDR2 YFSETQ. The CDR3 loop spans 15 amino acids. The ends were cut back, 5 bases at V and 1 base at J, with 15 bases in the middle. The CDR3 region has the DNA TGCGCCAGCAGGGTCGGAGGGACGGGGAACACTGAAGCTTTCTTT. This codes for CASRVGGTGNTEAFF.

This rearrangement joins TRBV10-3 to TRBJ2-7; maybe TRBD1 (5 bases). Trimming took off 3 bases at V and 2 bases at J, with 8 bases between the two ends. The CDR3 totals 13 residues. Per germline, CDR1 ENHRY and CDR2 SYGVKD. The CDR3 DNA sequence: TGTGCCATCAGTGAAGGACATGCCTACGAGCAGTACTTC. Translated, it gives CAISEGHAYEQYF.

The V and J genes are TRBV28 and TRBJ1-1; 7 bases are a match to TRBD1. Germline V CDR1 and CDR2: MDHEN, SYDVKM. The CDR3 extends over 14 amino acids. J lost 1 base, V lost 7 bases, and 6 bases had no gene match. The CDR3 region is CASTTGQENTEAFF. CDR3 coding DNA: TGTGCCAGCACTACTGGACAGGAGAACACTGAAGCTTTCTTT.